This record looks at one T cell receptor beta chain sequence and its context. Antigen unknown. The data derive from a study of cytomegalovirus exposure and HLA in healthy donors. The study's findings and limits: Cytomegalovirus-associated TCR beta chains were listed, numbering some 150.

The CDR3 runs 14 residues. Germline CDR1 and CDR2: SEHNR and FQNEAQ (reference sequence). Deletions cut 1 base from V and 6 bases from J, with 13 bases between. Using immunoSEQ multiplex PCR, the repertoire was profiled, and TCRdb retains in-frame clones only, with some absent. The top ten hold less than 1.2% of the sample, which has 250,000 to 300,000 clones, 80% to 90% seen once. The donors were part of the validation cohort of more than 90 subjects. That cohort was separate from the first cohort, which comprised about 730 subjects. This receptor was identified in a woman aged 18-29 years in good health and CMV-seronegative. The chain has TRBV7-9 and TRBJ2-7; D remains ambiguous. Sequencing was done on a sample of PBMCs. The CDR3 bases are TGTGCCAGCAGCTTAGGGGTTAGCCCCCTCGAGCAGTACTTC. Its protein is CASSLGVSPLEQYF.